The 21 T cell receptor beta chains listed next were all sequenced from one sample in a study of shared clonotypes between healthy human individuals. Here immunoSEQ multiplex PCR was the method, and the copy in TCRdb shows in-frame clones only, minus some. The sample records approximately 1.5 million clones, roughly 98% being singletons. The sequencing sample was made of naive CD4+ T cells sorted from blood. Sample subset: CD45RA+ positively selected. All receptors derive from a man aged 25 to 45 in good health.

The V and J genes are TRBV11-2 and TRBJ1-1; D gene ambiguous. Between the trimmed V and J ends, which lost 4 bases and 4 bases, there was a span of 16 bases. The CDR3 has 15 amino acids. CDR1 and CDR2 (germline): SGHAT, FQNNGV. DNA for the CDR3: TGTGCCAGCAGCTCAAGGACCCGAATGAGCACTGAAGCTTTCTTT. Translated, it gives CASSSRTRMSTEAFF.

The chain employs TRBV2 and TRBJ1-1; perhaps TRBD1 as D (5 bases). The CDR3 runs to 12 residues. Per germline, CDR1 SNHLY and CDR2 FYNNEI. The ends were cut back, 8 bases at V and 5 bases at J, with 12 bases in the middle. The CDR3 DNA sequence: TGTGCCAGCCTATTTGGGGGGACTGAAGCTTTCTTT. This sequence encodes CASLFGGTEAFF.

The rearrangement links TRBV7-9 to TRBJ2-5; weak D call: TRBD1 (6 bases). V lost 7 bases, J lost 6 bases, and 15 bases lay in between. The V gene's germline CDR1 is SEHNR and CDR2 FQNEAQ (reference sequence). The CDR3 runs to 13 residues. CDR3 sequence: CASTPDRSQTQYF. Written as DNA, the CDR3 is TGTGCCAGCACCCCCGACAGGTCCCAGACCCAGTACTTC.

V usage is TRBV7-9 and J usage is TRBJ2-4, with D possibly TRBD1 on 5 matching bases. The CDR3 sequence is 15 residues long. V was pared by 5 bases and J by 4 bases, with 15 bases between. Looked up from germline, CDR1 is SEHNR and CDR2 is FQNEAQ (reference sequence). Written as DNA, the CDR3 is TGTGCCAGCAGCCCCCCGCAGGGTTTTAAAAACATTCAGTACTTC. Translated: CASSPPQGFKNIQYF.

V is TRBV5-5 and J is TRBJ2-1, with D perhaps matching TRBD1 (5 bases). Germline CDR1 reads SGHKS; CDR2 reads YYEKEE (reference sequence). The V gene lost 10 bases and the J gene lost 9 bases, with 17 bases spanning the gap. This CDR3 has 12 amino acids. In nucleotides, the CDR3 is TGTGCCGGCCAGGATAAGGGGTTTGAGCAGTTCTTC. Translation: CAGQDKGFEQFF. Variable domain in full (rest from reference TRBV5-5 and TRBJ2-1): DAGVTQSPTHLIKTRGQQVTLRCSPISGHKSVSWYQQVLGQGPQFIFQYYEKEERGRGNFPDRFSARQFPNYSSELNVNALLLGDSALYLCAGQDKGFEQFFGPGTRLTVL.

The chain carries TRBV13 and TRBJ2-3; D remains unclear. V was trimmed by 4 bases and J by 2 bases, leaving 16 bases between them. This CDR3 contains 16 residues. CDR1 and CDR2 (germline): PRHDT, FYEKMQ (reference sequence). The CDR3 DNA is TGTGCCAGCAGCTCGAACTCTAGGAAGCCCACAGATACGCAGTATTTT. Translated, it gives CASSSNSRKPTDTQYF.

This chain links TRBV19 with TRBJ2-1; D not resolved. The CDR3 runs to 13 residues. V was cut by 6 bases and J by 10 bases, with 16 bases left in between. CDR1 LNHDA and CDR2 SQIVND come from the germline V gene (reference sequence). The CDR3 spells CASSEAILVEQFF. The CDR3 coding sequence is TGTGCCAGTAGCGAAGCCATTTTGGTCGAGCAGTTCTTC. The whole variable domain, remainder taken from reference TRBV19 and TRBJ2-1, is DGGITQSPKYLFRKEGQNVTLSCEQNLNHDAMYWYRQDPGQGLRLIYYSQIVNDFQKGDIAEGYSVSREKKESFPLTVTSAQKNPTAFYLCASSEAILVEQFFGPGTRLTVL.

V gene TRBV7-2 combines with J gene TRBJ1-4; weak D call: TRBD1 (6 bases). The CDR3 runs 16 residues. V was cut by 3 bases and J by 5 bases, with 16 bases left in between. Germline V gene lookup returns CDR1 SGHTA and CDR2 FQGNSA. Here the CDR3 reads CASSFGAGAGNEKLFF. In DNA, the CDR3 is TGTGCCAGCAGCTTCGGGGCAGGGGCCGGGAATGAAAAACTGTTTTTT.

V gene TRBV4-3 combines with J gene TRBJ2-2, with D perhaps matching TRBD1 (6 bases). This CDR3 comprises 16 residues. Per germline, CDR1 LGHNA and CDR2 YSLEER. V lost 5 bases, J lost 1 base, and 14 bases lay in between. CDR3 in amino acids: CASSSRGQRNTGELFF. DNA for the CDR3: TGCGCCAGCAGCTCGAGAGGACAGCGGAACACCGGGGAGCTGTTTTTT.

The rearrangement joins TRBV28 to TRBJ2-7; 12 positions agree with TRBD2. V shed 6 bases and J 2 bases; nucleotides not matched to a gene: 2. The CDR3 is 14 amino acids. Germline V gives CDR1 MDHEN, CDR2 SYDVKM. CDR3 amino acids: CASRRLAGAYEQYF. DNA for the CDR3: TGTGCCAGCAGGAGACTAGCGGGAGCCTACGAGCAGTACTTC.

The V call is TRBV14, the J call TRBJ2-3; 7 nucleotides align to TRBD1. Germline V lookup: CDR1 SGHDN, CDR2 FVKESK. This CDR3 contains 12 residues. J was trimmed by 8 bases and V by 1 base; bases with no gene match: 0. Here the CDR3 DNA reads TGTGCCAGCAGCCAAGCAGGGGGTACGCAGTATTTT. This encodes CASSQAGGTQYF.

With regard to this clone: An end of the junction differs from the germline gene, which may be a read error. J is TRBJ1-1 and V is TRBV6-6; no clear D. Germline assignment: CDR1 MNHNY and CDR2 SVGAGI (reference sequence). The CDR3 has 14 residues. The CDR3 DNA reads as TGTGCCAGCAGTTACTCGTTGTCAGAACGGGGAGTCACCTTT. This translates into CASSYSLSERGVTF.

The chain uses TRBV11-2 and TRBJ2-7; TRBD1 is a possible D gene (6 bases). V was pared by 1 base and J by 3 bases, with 16 bases between. The CDR3 totals 16 residues. CDR1 and CDR2 from the germline V gene are SGHAT and FQNNGV. CDR3 in DNA: TGTGCCAGCAGCTTAGGGAAGCAGGGGCTGGGCTACGAGCAGTACTTC. The encoded protein is CASSLGKQGLGYEQYF.

The V gene is TRBV10-2, the J gene TRBJ1-1, with D unresolved. The CDR3 extends over 12 amino acids. The germline V gene encodes CDR1 WSHSY and CDR2 SAAADI. V gave up 3 bases and J gave up 0 bases, with 2 bases separating them. DNA for the CDR3: TGCGCCAGCAGTGATATGAACACTGAAGCTTTCTTT. It yields the protein CASSDMNTEAFF.

The J gene is TRBJ2-7, the V gene TRBV5-5; 8 bases match TRBD2. The trim removed 5 bases at V and 4 bases at J, leaving 8 bases unmatched. The CDR3 contains 14 residues. Looked up from germline, CDR1 is SGHKS and CDR2 is YYEKEE (reference sequence). The CDR3 nucleotides are TGTGCCAGCAGAATCGGCGCGGGAGGTTACGAGCAGTACTTC. It specifies CASRIGAGGYEQYF.

Points on this clone: Other DNA sequences in the sample encode the same CDR3. V and J are TRBV19 and TRBJ2-5; D gene uncertain. V shed 3 bases and J shed 4 bases, with 3 bases lying between them. Germline V CDR1 and CDR2: LNHDA, SQIVND (reference sequence). This CDR3 is built from 11 residues. The CDR3 DNA reads TGTGCCAGTAGTATGGGAGAGACCCAGTACTTC. Residues: CASSMGETQYF.

J is TRBJ2-3 and V is TRBV2; 9 bases map to TRBD1. The CDR3 has 14 residues. CDR1 and CDR2 (germline): SNHLY, FYNNEI. The junction had 9 bases not matched to a gene; V was cut back by 10 bases and J by 4 bases. The CDR3 DNA reads TGTGCCATCACGGGACAGGGCGGATCAGATACGCAGTATTTT. Protein: CAITGQGGSDTQYF.

This rearrangement joins TRBV11-2 to TRBJ2-1, with 10 nucleotides matching TRBD1. The CDR3 length is 14 residues. V was clipped by 10 bases and J by 9 bases; unmatched bases: 12. Germline loops: CDR1 SGHAT, CDR2 FQNNGV. CDR3 in DNA: TGTGCCACTCAAAGGACAGGGGGACCAGGTGAGCAGTTCTTC. It translates to CATQRTGGPGEQFF. The full variable domain, its missing parts supplied by reference TRBV11-2 and TRBJ2-1, is EAGVAQSPRYKIIEKRQSVAFWCNPISGHATLYWYQQILGQGPKLLIQFQNNGVVDDSQLPKDRFSAERLKGVDSTLKIQPAKLEDSAVYLCATQRTGGPGEQFFGPGTRLTVL.

The J gene is TRBJ2-2, the V gene TRBV18; D is unclear. The germline V and J ends were trimmed by 6 bases and 7 bases, with 6 bases remaining between them. The CDR3 extends over 11 amino acids. The germline CDR1 and CDR2 sequences are KGHSH and LQKENI. CDR3 nucleotides: TGTGCCAGCTCCCGAGTCGGGGAGCTGTTTTTT. It specifies CASSRVGELFF.

In this sample, this clone turned up once. The genes are TRBV5-4 and TRBJ1-2, with 9 nucleotides matching TRBD1. J gave up 8 bases and V 4 bases, and 9 bases lay outside the gene matches. The CDR3 extends over 14 amino acids. CDR1 is SGHNT, CDR2 YYREEE, per germline (reference sequence). CDR3 sequence reads: CASSPRDREKGYTF. CDR3 DNA sequence: TGTGCCAGCAGCCCCCGGGACAGGGAAAAAGGCTACACCTTC.

V and J are TRBV7-9 and TRBJ2-1, with 10 positions matching TRBD1. This CDR3 contains 14 residues. V was pared by 3 bases and J by 9 bases, with 5 bases of the junction left unmatched. The germline gives CDR1 SEHNR, CDR2 FQNEAQ (reference sequence). This chain's CDR3 is CASSFGQGDGEQFF. In DNA, the CDR3 is TGTGCCAGCAGCTTCGGACAGGGGGACGGTGAGCAGTTCTTC.